This T cell receptor beta chain was found in a study of immune heterogeneity within non-small cell lung tumors. Overall study: Histology included 4 squamous cell carcinomas, under twelve non-squamous carcinomas and 1 unspecified tumor.

With around 600 ng used per sample, the template was genomic DNA from bulk tumor. In surgery, several biopsies were collected from each primary tumor at widely spaced sites. Surgery that was curative in intent was performed on patients with untreated, newly diagnosed non-small cell lung cancer. A few counts support this clonotype. Its antigen is undetermined. The J segment lost 0 bases and the V segment lost 2 bases, leaving 4 bases of the junction unmatched. The CDR3 consists of 18 residues. Germline V lookup: CDR1 SGHTA, CDR2 FQGNSA. Study-wide results and caveats: Largely, high-frequency T-cell receptor beta clonotypes differed from one individual patient to another.

Amplification of the TCR beta CDR3 was achieved through multiplex PCR with 32 V and 13 J primers. TCRdb redid the calling of the multiplex PCR reads with MiXCR, one entry per CDR3 protein. The table includes about 34,000 distinct CDR3 sequences, 28% detected once. The chain combines TRBV7-2 with TRBJ2-5; 15 nucleotides align to TRBD2. Specimen: lung tumor tissue. This sequence originates from a man aged 35-49 years with non-small cell lung cancer. CDR3 loop: CASSLHGLAGGYQETQYF. CDR3 coding DNA: TGTGCCAGCAGCTTACACGGACTAGCGGGAGGGTACCAAGAGACCCAGTACTTC.